This T cell receptor beta chain was recorded in a study of metastatic and nonmetastatic thyroid tumors. Background on the study: Repertoire data that came from the blood and tumor or nodule tissue of malignant and benign thyroid patients were compared. Study-level results: The study reportedly found significantly higher TCR beta diversity in malignant thyroid tumors than benign nodules, in blood and tumor.

The CDR3 consists of 14 residues. Trimming removed 6 bases from V and 5 bases from J, with 16 bases in between. Germline loops: CDR1 MGHRA, CDR2 YSYEKL. For this clone: Its antigen is not identified.

Ahead of thyroid surgery, no patient had received treatment of any kind. TCRdb re-clonotyped the PCR reads via MiXCR. Of tens of thousands of clones listed, roughly a sixth are singletons. The sample taken for sequencing was blood. The J gene is TRBJ2-5, the V gene TRBV4-1; either TRBD1 or TRBD2 may fit D (5 bases each). The receptor's source is a male donor with papillary thyroid cancer or a benign thyroid nodule (not recorded which). Some clones in this sample may be carry-over from other donors' samples. In DNA form, the CDR3 reads TGCGCCAGCAGGGGGGAAGCGTGGGTGGAGACCCAGTACTTC. Encoded protein: CASRGEAWVETQYF.